This T cell receptor (beta chain) was observed in a study of cytomegalovirus exposure and HLA in healthy donors. The study, taken as a whole, reports: Follow-up analysis later connected one missense variant in DCLRE1C with trimming of TCR beta V- and J-genes.

60 Vbeta and 13 Jbeta primers were used in PCR. This table comes from immunoSEQ multiplex PCR, and its TCRdb copy is limited to in-frame clones, with some not included. The sample records 120,000 to 150,000 clones, over 60% being singletons. This CDR3 is 16 amino acids long. The germline CDR1 and CDR2 sequences are SGHNT and YYREEE (reference sequence). V was pared by 4 bases and J by 7 bases, with 12 bases of the junction left unmatched. To note about this clone: Its cognate antigen is unknown.

The rearrangement uses TRBV5-4 and TRBJ1-5; TRBD1 matches 9 bases. The sample was PBMCs. This sequence was found in a man aged 40-49 years in good health and CMV-seropositive. CDR3 DNA sequence: TGTGCCAGCAGCGAGGGAGGACAGGGGAGAAGCCAGCCCCAGCATTTT. Its translation: CASSEGGQGRSQPQHF.